These T cell receptor beta chains were read from a single sample in a study of cytomegalovirus exposure and HLA in healthy donors. Clones were sequenced by immunoSEQ multiplex PCR, and TCRdb holds only the in-frame ones, with some missing. The sample consists of around 190,000 clones, 86% of them appearing once. Specimen: PBMCs. The receptors derive from a woman aged 18-29 years in good health and CMV-seronegative. CDR3s include the opening cysteine and the closing phenylalanine or tryptophan. The order of the fields is J gene, D gene, clone size, V gene, CDR3 DNA, CDR3 protein. D genes are given only for firm matches. Size is omitted from some rows. Given values are once, few, many or a class for expanded clones.

j_call: TRBJ2-7; d_call: .; clone_size: .; v_call: TRBV5-8; cdr3_nt: TGTGCCAGCAGCTTGGCCGGGTTTAGCGGAAGATACGAGCAGTACTTC; cdr3_aa: CASSLAGFSGRYEQYF
j_call: TRBJ2-7; d_call: TRBD1; clone_size: .; v_call: TRBV5-6; cdr3_nt: TGTGCCAGCAGCAGCGGACAGGGGGCGCCCTACGAGCAGTACTTC; cdr3_aa: CASSSGQGAPYEQYF
j_call: TRBJ2-7; d_call: TRBD2; clone_size: .; v_call: TRBV25-1; cdr3_nt: TGTGCCAGCAGTCCTGGACTAGCGGGAGGTTACGAGCAGTACTTC; cdr3_aa: CASSPGLAGGYEQYF
j_call: TRBJ2-7; d_call: TRBD1; clone_size: .; v_call: TRBV2; cdr3_nt: TGTGCCAGGAGTGGGACAGGGGGCACCTACGAGCAGTACTTC; cdr3_aa: CARSGTGGTYEQYF
j_call: TRBJ1-1; d_call: TRBD1; clone_size: .; v_call: TRBV20-1; cdr3_nt: TGCAGTGCCCGACAGGGGGCTGAAGCTTTCTTT; cdr3_aa: CSARQGAEAFF
j_call: TRBJ2-7; d_call: TRBD2; clone_size: .; v_call: TRBV11-2; cdr3_nt: TGTGCCAGCAGTTCCGGGACTAGCGGATCCGAGCAGTACTTC; cdr3_aa: CASSSGTSGSEQYF
j_call: TRBJ1-2; d_call: .; clone_size: .; v_call: TRBV6-1; cdr3_nt: TGTGCCAGCAGTGCCCAGGTAAAGCTTGATGGCTACACCTTC; cdr3_aa: CASSAQVKLDGYTF
j_call: TRBJ2-7; d_call: TRBD1; clone_size: .; v_call: TRBV19; cdr3_nt: TGTGCCAGTAGTCCAACCGACAGGGGATCCTACGAGCAGTACTTC; cdr3_aa: CASSPTDRGSYEQYF
j_call: TRBJ2-1; d_call: .; clone_size: .; v_call: TRBV5-8; cdr3_nt: TGTGCCAGCAGCTTGGCGGTCAGGGGATGGGGCAATGAGCAGTTCTTC; cdr3_aa: CASSLAVRGWGNEQFF
j_call: TRBJ1-1; d_call: .; clone_size: .; v_call: TRBV9; cdr3_nt: TGTGCCAGCAGCGTAGCTAGGCAGCCGAACACTGAAGCTTTCTTT; cdr3_aa: CASSVARQPNTEAFF
j_call: TRBJ2-7; d_call: .; clone_size: few; v_call: TRBV27; cdr3_nt: TGTGCCAGCAGTTTAGGGCCATCCTACGAGCAGTACTTC; cdr3_aa: CASSLGPSYEQYF
j_call: TRBJ2-7; d_call: TRBD2; clone_size: .; v_call: TRBV6-5; cdr3_nt: TGTGCCAGCAGTTACACCCCTAGCGGACGTTCCTACGAGCAGTACTTC; cdr3_aa: CASSYTPSGRSYEQYF
j_call: TRBJ2-7; d_call: .; clone_size: .; v_call: TRBV2; cdr3_nt: TGTGCCAGCGCTCCGGACAGCTCCTACGAGCAGTACTTC; cdr3_aa: CASAPDSSYEQYF
j_call: TRBJ2-2; d_call: .; clone_size: .; v_call: TRBV25-1; cdr3_nt: TGTGCCAGCAGTGAATTTTTCGCCGGGGAGCTGTTTTTT; cdr3_aa: CASSEFFAGELFF
j_call: TRBJ2-2; d_call: .; clone_size: .; v_call: TRBV25-1; cdr3_nt: TGTGCCAGCAGTGCCTCCGACAAGGACACCGGGGAGCTGTTTTTT; cdr3_aa: CASSASDKDTGELFF
j_call: TRBJ1-1; d_call: .; clone_size: .; v_call: TRBV6-6; cdr3_nt: TGTGCCAGCAGTTCCCCAAACACTGAAGCTTTCTTT; cdr3_aa: CASSSPNTEAFF
j_call: TRBJ1-1; d_call: .; clone_size: .; v_call: TRBV2; cdr3_nt: TGTGCCAGCAAAGACATGAACACTGAAGCTTTCTTT; cdr3_aa: CASKDMNTEAFF
j_call: TRBJ1-1; d_call: TRBD1; clone_size: .; v_call: TRBV9; cdr3_nt: TGTGCCAGCAGTTTCCCGGGACAGGGGGCTTGGGTGAACACTGAAGCTTTCTTT; cdr3_aa: CASSFPGQGAWVNTEAFF
j_call: TRBJ2-7; d_call: .; clone_size: .; v_call: TRBV6-6; cdr3_nt: TGTGCCAGCAGTTACCAGACGGGGGAGCAGTACTTC; cdr3_aa: CASSYQTGEQYF
j_call: TRBJ2-7; d_call: TRBD1; clone_size: .; v_call: TRBV19; cdr3_nt: TGTGCCAGTAGTCCAACCGGGACAGGGGGCCTCGGTTACGAGCAGTACTTC; cdr3_aa: CASSPTGTGGLGYEQYF
j_call: TRBJ2-2; d_call: TRBD2; clone_size: .; v_call: TRBV5-1; cdr3_nt: TGCGCCAGCAGCTTGTCTGAGCGGGGGTACACCGGGGAGCTGTTTTTT; cdr3_aa: CASSLSERGYTGELFF
j_call: TRBJ2-7; d_call: TRBD2; clone_size: .; v_call: TRBV29-1; cdr3_nt: TGCAGCGTTGAAATAAGCGGGAGTTACGAGCAGTACTTC; cdr3_aa: CSVEISGSYEQYF
j_call: TRBJ2-4; d_call: .; clone_size: once; v_call: TRBV21-1; cdr3_nt: TGTGCCAGCAGCAAAGGTGGTGGGGGGTGGGCCAAAAACATTCAGTACTTC; cdr3_aa: CASSKGGGGWAKNIQYF
j_call: TRBJ2-2; d_call: .; clone_size: .; v_call: TRBV28; cdr3_nt: TGTGCCAGCAGTTTAGAATCCGGCGGGGCGAACACCGGGGAGCTGTTTTTT; cdr3_aa: CASSLESGGANTGELFF
j_call: TRBJ2-4; d_call: .; clone_size: .; v_call: TRBV19; cdr3_nt: TGTGCCAGTAGTAAACAGGCCATTTCCTTAGCCGAGGAAAACATTCAGTACTTC; cdr3_aa: CASSKQAISLAEENIQYF
j_call: TRBJ1-5; d_call: .; clone_size: .; v_call: TRBV28; cdr3_nt: TGTGCCAGCAGTTCGGACACTCATAGCAATCAGCCCCAGCATTTT; cdr3_aa: CASSSDTHSNQPQHF
j_call: TRBJ1-1; d_call: .; clone_size: .; v_call: TRBV19; cdr3_nt: TGTGCCAGTTCAGGATGGGACTTGCTGGGCGAAGCTTTCTTT; cdr3_aa: CASSGWDLLGEAFF
j_call: TRBJ2-1; d_call: TRBD1; clone_size: once; v_call: TRBV6-1; cdr3_nt: TGTGCCAGCAGAGACAGGGTTCAGGATGAGCAGTTCTTC; cdr3_aa: CASRDRVQDEQFF
j_call: TRBJ1-2; d_call: .; clone_size: .; v_call: TRBV5-1; cdr3_nt: TGCGCCAGCAGTCCGACCGGGTCAGCGACTAACTATGGCTACACCTTC; cdr3_aa: CASSPTGSATNYGYTF
j_call: TRBJ2-4; d_call: .; clone_size: .; v_call: TRBV18; cdr3_nt: TGTGCCAGCTCCCAATTACAGGGAGGGGAAAACATTCAGTACTTC; cdr3_aa: CASSQLQGGENIQYF
j_call: TRBJ2-7; d_call: .; clone_size: .; v_call: TRBV19; cdr3_nt: TGTGCCAGTAGTACGATTGGGAGCTACGAGCAGTACTTC; cdr3_aa: CASSTIGSYEQYF
j_call: TRBJ1-5; d_call: .; clone_size: .; v_call: TRBV27; cdr3_nt: TGTGCCAGCAGTTTAATTGGACTCAGTTATAGCAATCAGCCCCAGCATTTT; cdr3_aa: CASSLIGLSYSNQPQHF
j_call: TRBJ2-3; d_call: TRBD1; clone_size: .; v_call: TRBV10-3; cdr3_nt: TGTGCCATCAGAGATCTCCTACAGGGGACGAACACAGATACGCAGTATTTT; cdr3_aa: CAIRDLLQGTNTDTQYF
j_call: TRBJ1-1; d_call: TRBD1; clone_size: .; v_call: TRBV5-1; cdr3_nt: TGCGCCAGCAGCTTGTCCGTGACAGGGGTGAACACTGAAGCTTTCTTT; cdr3_aa: CASSLSVTGVNTEAFF
j_call: TRBJ1-6; d_call: TRBD1; clone_size: .; v_call: TRBV10-2; cdr3_nt: TGCGCCAGCAGTGAGGGGGACAGGGTGGGTTCACCCCTCCACTTT; cdr3_aa: CASSEGDRVGSPLHF
j_call: TRBJ2-2; d_call: .; clone_size: .; v_call: TRBV5-4; cdr3_nt: TGTGCCAGCTCGCCGACGGGAAACACCGGGGAGCTGTTTTTT; cdr3_aa: CASSPTGNTGELFF
j_call: TRBJ1-2; d_call: .; clone_size: .; v_call: TRBV9; cdr3_nt: TGTGCCAGCAGCGTCGGGGGGGCAGGCAACTATGGCTACACCTTC; cdr3_aa: CASSVGGAGNYGYTF
j_call: TRBJ1-5; d_call: TRBD1; clone_size: .; v_call: TRBV19; cdr3_nt: TGTGCCAGTAGCACGACACAGGGGTTTTGGGATCAGCCCCAGCATTTT; cdr3_aa: CASSTTQGFWDQPQHF
j_call: TRBJ2-3; d_call: TRBD2; clone_size: .; v_call: TRBV15; cdr3_nt: TGTGCCACCACCCAGACTAGCGGGGCCACAGATACGCAGTATTTT; cdr3_aa: CATTQTSGATDTQYF
j_call: TRBJ2-5; d_call: TRBD2; clone_size: .; v_call: TRBV7-2; cdr3_nt: TGTGCCAGCAGCCCGAGACTAGCGGGGGGTTTGGGGGCCCAGTACTTC; cdr3_aa: CASSPRLAGGLGAQYF
j_call: TRBJ1-3; d_call: .; clone_size: .; v_call: TRBV5-1; cdr3_nt: TGCGCCAGCAGCTGGAGCGCAGACTCTGGAAACACCATATATTTT; cdr3_aa: CASSWSADSGNTIYF